This T cell receptor beta chain was captured in a study of blood T cell repertoires in COVID-19. Study background: The origin of the acute and convalescent COVID-19 samples was the United States, Italy and Spain. Sources were T cells, B-cell-depleted T cells, or PBMCs; the material itself was cDNA or gDNA.

Authors' methods: Researchers report that nucleated cell counts were estimated from reference gene primer amplification. Using immunoSEQ multiplex PCR, the repertoire was profiled, and TCRdb retains in-frame clones only, with some absent. V, J and clone size derive from that table, while D and trimming were established from the DNA sequence. The sample carries fewer than 200,000 clones, approximately 79% recorded once. CDR3 length: 15 amino acids. The V and J ends lost 6 bases and 4 bases, in that order; junction bases with no gene match: 6. Germline CDR1 is SGHTA and CDR2 is FQGTGA. The sample consisted of peripheral blood. The rearrangement uses TRBV7-3 and TRBJ2-1; 10 bases are a match to TRBD2. This receptor was obtained from a woman aged 40 to 50 with COVID-19, enrolled during active disease. This CDR3 reads CASRLLAGSYNEQFF. DNA for the CDR3: TGTGCCAGCAGATTACTAGCGGGGTCATACAATGAGCAGTTCTTC. Complete variable domain (other parts from reference TRBV7-3 and TRBJ2-1): GAGVSQTPSNKVTEKGKYVELRCDPISGHTALYWYRQSLGQGPEFLIYFQGTGAADDSGLPNDRFFAVRPEGSVSTLKIQRTERGDSAVYLCASRLLAGSYNEQFFGPGTRLTVL.